This T cell receptor beta chain was observed in a study of shared clonotypes between healthy human individuals. Findings and limits, study-wide: Some naive CD4 clonotypes, roughly 4.8%, turned up in common across several donors. Incompleteness in sorted-subset sequencing, despite large depth, was shown by rarefaction.

CD45RO-negative cells were positively selected for CCR7, leaving out terminally differentiated effector memory CD45RA+ cells. The study drew all its donors from Caucasian adults living in Nashville, Tennessee. Libraries were prepared by immunoSEQ multiplex PCR; TCRdb keeps only in-frame clonotypes and omits some of them. The sample yields about 2 million clones, about 95% seen once. The junction had 16 bases not matched to a gene; V was cut back by 0 bases and J by 3 bases. CDR3 length: 19 amino acids. The germline CDR1 and CDR2 sequences are SGDLS and YYNGEE. In the case of this clone: Its cognate antigen is unknown.

This receptor was identified in a man between 18 and 35 years old in good health. The chain is built from TRBV9 and TRBJ2-3; 7 nucleotides align to TRBD2. Specimen: naive CD8+ T cells sorted from blood. DNA of the CDR3: TGTGCCAGCAGCGTAGCTCCGTACAGACGGGAGGAAAGAACAGATACGCAGTATTTT. It is translated as CASSVAPYRREERTDTQYF.